Listed here are 21 T cell receptor beta chains from one sample, sequenced in a study of blood T cell repertoires in COVID-19 (dated by TCRdb to about 2020). The library was prepared using the immunoSEQ multiplex PCR assay. Sourced from immuneACCESS, this table was stored by TCRdb with only in-frame sequences that have V and J called. A share of the clones is absent; for the studies checked, an unresolved V gene accounts for under half, and the remainder has no known explanation. The sample profile shows about 78,000 clones; around 77% of them were found once. More than 9% of the sample is taken by the ten largest. The sample consisted of peripheral blood. These TCRs come from a human donor in a cohort sampled during active COVID-19.

The chain employs TRBV7-2 and TRBJ2-7, with 8 positions matching TRBD2. The CDR3 runs to 17 residues. The germline V gene has CDR1 SGHTA and CDR2 FQGNSA. Trimming at V came to 2 bases and at J to 0 bases, leaving 9 bases not matched to a gene. The CDR3 coding sequence is TGTGCCAGCAGCTTACGGTCAGGAGCGGGGGCCTCCTACGAGCAGTACTTC. It encodes CASSLRSGAGASYEQYF.

V usage is TRBV28 and J usage is TRBJ2-7, with a tentative D call TRBD1 (6 bases). This CDR3 comprises 15 residues. Germline V gives CDR1 MDHEN, CDR2 SYDVKM. V dropped 6 bases and J dropped 2 bases, with 17 bases sitting between them. In DNA, the CDR3 is TGTGCCAGCAGCCTGGACAGCCGACTACCCTACGAGCAGTACTTC. Translating it yields CASSLDSRLPYEQYF.

The J gene is TRBJ1-1, the V gene TRBV28, with a tentative D call TRBD1 (5 bases). There are 11 residues in the CDR3. V gave up 11 bases and J gave up 4 bases, with 11 bases separating them. CDR1 and CDR2 from the germline V gene are MDHEN and SYDVKM. The CDR3 is CAGGGGTEAFF. The CDR3 DNA reads as TGTGCCGGCGGCGGGGGCACTGAAGCTTTCTTT.

The chain has TRBV7-6 and TRBJ2-3; the match to TRBD1 covers 8 bases. The CDR3 contains 15 residues. J lost 3 bases, V lost 5 bases, and 7 bases had no gene match. The germline gives CDR1 SGHVS, CDR2 FNYEAQ. The CDR3 reads CASSPAGGATDTQYF. The CDR3 nucleotides read TGTGCCAGCAGCCCAGCAGGGGGCGCAACAGATACGCAGTATTTT.

V is TRBV6-1 and J is TRBJ2-4; weak D call: TRBD1 (7 bases). V was shortened by 2 bases and J by 1 base, with 18 bases between the two germline ends. CDR3 length equals 18 residues. CDR1 is MNHNS and CDR2 is SASEGT in the germline V gene. CDR3 sequence reads: CASSERQGGIGAKNIQYF. The CDR3 DNA reads as TGTGCCAGCAGTGAACGACAGGGAGGTATTGGCGCCAAAAACATTCAGTACTTC.

The chain carries TRBV29-1 and TRBJ2-7; 9 bases match TRBD1. The CDR3 runs 14 residues. The J segment lost 5 bases and the V segment lost 7 bases, leaving 12 bases of the junction unmatched. Germline V CDR1 and CDR2: SQVTM, ANQGSEA. The CDR3 coding sequence is TGCAGCGCGGACAGGGGCCCCCAGAGCCACGAGCAGTACTTC. Translating it yields CSADRGPQSHEQYF.

V is TRBV2 and J is TRBJ1-2, with a possible D match to TRBD1 (5 bases). Trimming cost V 3 bases and J 8 bases, with 10 bases left between them. CDR3 length: 12 amino acids. Germline V lookup: CDR1 SNHLY, CDR2 FYNNEI. CDR3 DNA: TGTGCCAGCAGTGAGGCAGGGCGAGGCTACACCTTC. It yields the protein CASSEAGRGYTF.

This clone was seen a handful of times. The chain uses TRBV7-2 and TRBJ2-2, with unresolved D. CDR1 is SGHTA and CDR2 is FQGNSA in the germline V gene. V lost 1 base, J lost 1 base, and 7 bases lay in between. The CDR3 extends over 15 amino acids. CDR3 DNA: TGTGCCAGCAGCTTAGAGCTTTTGAACACCGGGGAGCTGTTTTTT. Translation gives CASSLELLNTGELFF.

The chain has TRBV6-5 and TRBJ1-3, with D uncertain. The CDR3 totals 14 residues. CDR1 is MNHEY, CDR2 SVGAGI, per germline. Trimming removed 5 bases at V and 0 bases at J, with 8 bases between. The CDR3 DNA is TGTGCCAGCAGTCCTTATATCTCTGGAAACACCATATATTTT. It encodes CASSPYISGNTIYF.

This clone was seen only a few times. The V and J genes are TRBV7-9 and TRBJ1-3, with unresolved D. The germline gives CDR1 SEHNR, CDR2 FQNEAQ (reference sequence). V dropped 5 bases and J dropped 2 bases, with 10 bases sitting between them. This CDR3 has 14 amino acids. The CDR3 here is CASSDLLPGNTIYF. CDR3 nucleotides: TGTGCCAGCAGCGACTTACTTCCTGGAAACACCATATATTTT. The whole variable domain, remainder taken from reference TRBV7-9 and TRBJ1-3, is DTGVSQNPRHKITKRGQNVTFRCDPISEHNRLYWYRQTLGQGPEFLTYFQNEAQLEKSRLLSDRFSAERPKGSFSTLEIQRTEQGDSAMYLCASSDLLPGNTIYFGEGSWLTVV.

The chain is built from TRBV21-1 and TRBJ1-5; the table's TRBD1 call for D was not verified on the DNA. TRBV21-1 constitutes a pseudogene. The CDR3 runs 11 residues. As DNA, the CDR3 is TGTGCCAGCACCATTAATCAGCCCCAGCATTTT. Translated: CASTINQPQHF.

The chain recombines TRBV3-1 (or the pseudogene TRBV3-2) with TRBJ2-5; D ambiguous. This CDR3 has 13 residues. The germline V and J ends were trimmed by 0 bases and 6 bases, with 8 bases remaining between them. Germline-derived CDR1 and CDR2 are LGHDT and YNNKEL (reference sequence). CDR3 in DNA: TGTGCCAGCAGCCAAGAGAGTTCGAAGACCCAGTACTTC. Protein product: CASSQESSKTQYF.

The chain joins TRBV4-2 to TRBJ1-5; 7 nucleotides align to TRBD1. The CDR3 contains 16 residues. The V and J ends lost 4 bases and 3 bases, in that order; junction bases with no gene match: 9. Germline V lookup: CDR1 LGHNA, CDR2 YNFKEQ. CDR3 amino acids: CASSPRSRGHNQPQHF. The CDR3 DNA sequence: TGTGCCAGCAGCCCCCGATCTAGGGGGCACAATCAGCCCCAGCATTTT.

The V gene is TRBV2, the J gene TRBJ2-6, with D possibly matching TRBD2 (7 bases). Germline V gene sequence: CDR1 SNHLY, CDR2 FYNNEI. V lost 4 bases, J lost 1 base, and 17 bases lay in between. CDR3 length: 18 amino acids. The CDR3 DNA follows: TGTGCCAGCAGTGCGTGGGGCGGGGGCCAGTCTGGGGCCAACGTCCTGACTTTC. Protein: CASSAWGGGQSGANVLTF.

This chain links TRBV6-2 or TRBV6-3 with TRBJ1-6; D gene uncertain. The CDR3 runs to 12 residues. The V end was cut by 0 bases, the J end by 16 bases, with 10 bases between. CDR1 is MNHEY and CDR2 is SVGEGT in the germline V gene. This CDR3 reads CASSYSNKFLHF. DNA for the CDR3: TGTGCCAGCAGTTACTCGAACAAATTTCTCCACTTT.

The chain employs TRBV6-5 and TRBJ1-1, with D perhaps TRBD1 (5 bases). This CDR3 region has 13 residues. The V end was cut by 6 bases, the J end by 4 bases, with 12 bases between. Germline loops: CDR1 MNHEY, CDR2 SVGAGI. As DNA, the CDR3 is TGTGCCAGCAGCAACCGGGGGGGCACTGAAGCTTTCTTT. As protein: CASSNRGGTEAFF.

V and J are TRBV5-1 and TRBJ1-2, with D perhaps TRBD1 (5 bases). From germline, CDR1 is SGHRS and CDR2 YFSETQ. The V end was cut by 2 bases, the J end by 0 bases, with 11 bases between. The CDR3 runs 15 residues. The DNA for the CDR3 is TGCGCCAGCAGCTTCATGACAGCTTCTAACTATGGCTACACCTTC. Protein sequence: CASSFMTASNYGYTF.

This rearrangement joins TRBV7-9 to TRBJ2-7, with D uncertain. V lost 3 bases to trimming and J lost 3 bases, with 9 bases between them. The CDR3 is made up of 13 amino acids. Germline V CDR1 and CDR2: SEHNR, FQNEAQ (reference sequence). The DNA for the CDR3 is TGTGCCAGCAGCTTTGGGCACAACTACGAGCAGTACTTC. It specifies CASSFGHNYEQYF.

The V call is TRBV2, the J call TRBJ2-6; D is possibly TRBD1 (8 bases). V was trimmed by 6 bases and J by 1 base, leaving 19 bases between them. Germline values: CDR1 SNHLY, CDR2 FYNNEI. The CDR3 is made up of 18 amino acids. The CDR3 spells CASSSPTGGGSGANVLTF. The CDR3 coding sequence is TGTGCCAGCAGCTCGCCTACAGGGGGGGGATCTGGGGCCAACGTCCTGACTTTC.

This clone appeared a single time. The rearrangement uses TRBV28 and TRBJ1-5; perhaps TRBD1 as D (6 bases). Looked up from germline, CDR1 is MDHEN and CDR2 is SYDVKM. The ends were cut back, 8 bases at V and 5 bases at J, with 19 bases in the middle. The CDR3 has 15 residues. The CDR3 spells CASSTRRGGDQPQHF. The CDR3 coding sequence is TGTGCCAGCTCAACAAGGAGAGGGGGGGATCAGCCCCAGCATTTT.

The chain combines TRBV29-1 with TRBJ2-6; no firm D call. Germline V gene data show CDR1 as SQVTM and CDR2 as ANQGSEA. The CDR3 totals 15 residues. V dropped 3 bases and J dropped 1 base, with 10 bases sitting between them. CDR3 sequence: CSVDTIGSGANVLTF. CDR3 DNA sequence: TGCAGCGTTGACACTATCGGATCTGGGGCCAACGTCCTGACTTTC.